The 5 T cell receptor beta chains in this list originate from one sample, sequenced in a study of graft-versus-host responses after intestinal transplantation. The repertoire was sequenced with immunoSEQ multiplex PCR; TCRdb's copy has only in-frame clones and lacks some. The sample contains about 88,000 clones, approximately 89% of which appear only once. No cognate antigen is known for these TCRs. This specimen consisted of unstimulated CD4+ T cells sorted from spleen or lymph node cells, obtained before transplant. The source is a human donor who was the organ donor for an intestinal transplant.

The chain recombines TRBV9 with TRBJ1-2; no definite D call. The CDR3 extends over 14 amino acids. The V gene's germline CDR1 is SGDLS and CDR2 YYNGEE. Trimming removed 1 base from V and 0 bases from J, with 7 bases in between. The CDR3 spells CASSVSGANYGYTF. The CDR3 region has the DNA TGTGCCAGCAGCGTATCCGGGGCTAACTATGGCTACACCTTC.

The V call is TRBV5-1, the J call TRBJ2-1, with D tentatively TRBD1 (5 bases). With 1 base removed from V and 2 bases from J, the gap between germline ends came to 13 bases. The CDR3 extends over 16 amino acids. Germline lookup yields CDR1 SGHRS and CDR2 YFSETQ. As DNA, the CDR3 is TGCGCCAGCAGCTTGAATACAGGTAGGCCCTACAATGAGCAGTTCTTC. It is translated as CASSLNTGRPYNEQFF.

J is TRBJ2-7 and V is TRBV27, with 8 positions matching TRBD1. The CDR3 extends over 15 amino acids. The germline CDR1 and CDR2 sequences are MNHEY and SMNVEV (reference sequence). The V gene end was trimmed by 5 bases and the J gene end by 3 bases; junction bases not matched to a gene: 9. In DNA, the CDR3 is TGTGCCAGCAGTGGACAGGGAAAAAACCTCTACGAGCAGTACTTC. This encodes CASSGQGKNLYEQYF.

This sequence joins TRBV15 and TRBJ2-1; weak D call: TRBD1 (6 bases). The CDR3 has 16 residues. CDR1 is LNHNV and CDR2 is YYDKDF in the germline V gene (reference sequence). Trimming cost V 1 base and J 8 bases, with 18 bases left between them. CDR3 bases: TGTGCCACCAGCAGAGTTGTTGGGTCAGGGGCGTATGAGCAGTTCTTC. Residues: CATSRVVGSGAYEQFF.

The chain links TRBV19 to TRBJ1-4, with D unclear. Trimming removed 6 bases from V and 5 bases from J, with 16 bases in between. The CDR3 covers 15 residues. Germline lookup yields CDR1 LNHDA and CDR2 SQIVND (reference sequence). The chain's CDR3 is CASRTAWASNEKLFF. The CDR3 DNA is TGTGCCAGTAGGACCGCCTGGGCCTCCAATGAAAAACTGTTTTTT.